The 13 T cell receptor beta chains reported below all come from one sample, sequenced in a study of blood T cell repertoires in COVID-19. Produced via immunoSEQ multiplex PCR; TCRdb's table is partial and in-frame only. Altogether about 210,000 clones are present, 87% being singletons, with the ten largest covering around a tenth. The specimen sequenced was PBMCs or T cells enriched from blood (not recorded which). The receptor source for this set is a man between 18 and 35 years old with acute COVID-19.

Points on this clone: Other DNA sequences in this specimen translate into the identical CDR3. The V gene is TRBV6-5, the J gene TRBJ2-6, with D perhaps matching TRBD1 (5 bases). The CDR3 is 16 residues long. Per germline, CDR1 MNHEY and CDR2 SVGAGI. Deletions cut 0 bases from V and 1 base from J, with 7 bases between. As DNA, the CDR3 is TGTGCCAGCAGTTACTCTCCAGGGTCTGGGGCCAACGTCCTGACTTTC. Amino acids: CASSYSPGSGANVLTF.

The chain has TRBV10-3 and TRBJ2-1; D possibly corresponds to TRBD2 (6 bases). In germline, CDR1 is ENHRY, CDR2 SYGVKD. V was clipped by 6 bases and J by 0 bases, with 18 bases between them. The CDR3 is made up of 17 amino acids. The CDR3 DNA follows: TGTGCCATCAGGGACTACGTGCTTAATAGCTCCTACAATGAGCAGTTCTTC. Amino acid sequence: CAIRDYVLNSSYNEQFF.

This clone was counted a single time. The rearrangement uses TRBV19 and TRBJ1-1; the D gene is possibly TRBD1 (5 bases). CDR3 length: 15 residues. V shed 7 bases and J shed 2 bases, with 17 bases lying between them. CDR1 is LNHDA, CDR2 SQIVND, per germline (reference sequence). The CDR3 nucleotides are TGTGCCAGTAACGCAGGGCCCAAACTAAACACTGAAGCTTTCTTT. It specifies CASNAGPKLNTEAFF.

V gene TRBV19 combines with J gene TRBJ2-7; TRBD2 matches at 11 bases. Germline trimming cut 3 bases from V and 0 bases from J; bases unmatched to any gene: 4. Germline V CDR1 and CDR2: LNHDA, SQIVND (reference sequence). The length of the CDR3 is 16 residues. The CDR3 loop reads CASSIPTSGSSYEQYF. The CDR3, as DNA: TGTGCCAGTAGTATTCCCACTAGCGGGAGCTCCTACGAGCAGTACTTC. Full variable domain (rest looked up from reference TRBV19 and TRBJ2-7): DGGITQSPKYLFRKEGQNVTLSCEQNLNHDAMYWYRQDPGQGLRLIYYSQIVNDFQKGDIAEGYSVSREKKESFPLTVTSAQKNPTAFYLCASSIPTSGSSYEQYFGPGTRLTVT.

This chain joins TRBV7-2 and TRBJ2-7; TRBD2 agrees at 9 bases. This CDR3 spans 15 amino acids. V lost 5 bases, J lost 6 bases, and 11 bases stayed unmatched. The germline CDR1 and CDR2 sequences are SGHTA and FQGNSA. In DNA form, the CDR3 reads TGTGCCAGCAGCATACCCGGGACTAGCTTCTCCGAGCAGTACTTC. Translated: CASSIPGTSFSEQYF.

This sequence joins TRBV13 and TRBJ2-7; the match to TRBD2 covers 8 bases. Germline lookup yields CDR1 PRHDT and CDR2 FYEKMQ (reference sequence). J was trimmed by 4 bases and V by 5 bases; bases with no gene match: 10. The CDR3 runs to 15 residues. CDR3 sequence (DNA): TGTGCCAGCAGCCGCGCCTCGGCGGGGGGTTACGAGCAGTACTTC. The encoded protein is CASSRASAGGYEQYF.

V and J are TRBV2 and TRBJ1-5; the match to TRBD1 covers 11 bases. Germline V lookup: CDR1 SNHLY, CDR2 FYNNEI. This CDR3 has 17 residues. With 4 bases clipped from V and 3 bases from J, the junction kept 8 bases outside the gene matches. The CDR3 region has the DNA TGTGCCAGCAGTGGCCTAAAGGGACAGGGGGACAATCAGCCCCAGCATTTT. Translation: CASSGLKGQGDNQPQHF.

As regards this clone: The sample carries other DNA sequences with the same CDR3. The gene calls are TRBV5-1 and TRBJ2-5, with D unresolved. Trimming pared 4 bases from V and 2 bases from J, leaving 3 bases between. The CDR3 has 11 amino acids. Germline V CDR1 and CDR2: SGHRS, YFSETQ. DNA for the CDR3: TGCGCCAGCAGCCTACAAGAGACCCAGTACTTC. Translated: CASSLQETQYF.

This clone showed up just a few times. V gene TRBV21-1 combines with J gene TRBJ1-1; the table assigns TRBD1, which was not confirmed against the DNA. TRBV21-1 is an annotated pseudogene. The CDR3 spans 13 residues. Here the CDR3 reads CASSSKGTGSAFF. In DNA, the CDR3 is TGTGCCAGCAGCTCCAAGGGAACAGGATCGGCTTTCTTT.

The CDR3 region is CASSRGTGELFF. CDR3 nucleotide sequence: TGTGCCAGCAGTCGGGGTACCGGGGAGCTGTTTTTT. This sequence joins TRBV12-3 or TRBV12-4 and TRBJ2-2, with TRBD2 as a possible D gene (5 bases). There are 12 residues in the CDR3. The germline V and J ends were trimmed by 5 bases and 5 bases, with 6 bases remaining between them.

The genes are TRBV10-3 and TRBJ2-7, with 7 bases matching TRBD1. The CDR3 has 16 amino acids. Unmatched junction bases numbered 11, after V lost 3 bases and J lost 3 bases. CDR1 and CDR2 (germline): ENHRY, SYGVKD. Written as DNA, the CDR3 is TGTGCCATCAGTGACCCCAACCGGGACAGCGACTACGAGCAGTACTTC. Its translation is CAISDPNRDSDYEQYF.

The rearrangement uses TRBV30 and TRBJ2-1; TRBD1 might be the D (6 bases). Germline CDR1 is GTSNPN and CDR2 is SVGIG (reference sequence). The CDR3 loop spans 19 amino acids. With 0 bases removed from V and 5 bases from J, the gap between germline ends came to 26 bases. The CDR3 coding sequence is TGTGCCTGGAGTGTACTCTCGAAGAAAGGTACAGGGTTCCACAATGAGCAGTTCTTC. It is translated as CAWSVLSKKGTGFHNEQFF.

The chain joins TRBV5-1 to TRBJ2-3; D remains ambiguous. This CDR3 is 14 amino acids long. In germline, CDR1 is SGHRS, CDR2 YFSETQ. Deletions cut 0 bases from V and 7 bases from J, with 12 bases between. CDR3 sequence reads: CASSLGLVENTQYF. Written as DNA, the CDR3 is TGCGCCAGCAGCTTGGGGCTAGTGGAAAATACGCAGTATTTT.